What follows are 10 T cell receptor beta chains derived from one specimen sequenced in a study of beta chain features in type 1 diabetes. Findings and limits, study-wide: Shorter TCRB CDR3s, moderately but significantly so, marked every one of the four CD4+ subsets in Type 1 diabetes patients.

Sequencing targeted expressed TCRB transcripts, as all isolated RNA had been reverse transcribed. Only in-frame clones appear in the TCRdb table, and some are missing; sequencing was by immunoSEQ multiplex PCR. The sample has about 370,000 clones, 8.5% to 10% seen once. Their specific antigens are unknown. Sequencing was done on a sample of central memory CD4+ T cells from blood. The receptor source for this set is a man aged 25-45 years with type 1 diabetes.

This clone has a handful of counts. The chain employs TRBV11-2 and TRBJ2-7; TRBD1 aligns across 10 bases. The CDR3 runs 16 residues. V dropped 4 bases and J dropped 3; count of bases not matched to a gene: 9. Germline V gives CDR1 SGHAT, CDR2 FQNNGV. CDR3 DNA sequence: TGTGCCAGCAGCTCCATCCGGGACAGGGGTTTCTACGAGCAGTACTTC. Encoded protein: CASSSIRDRGFYEQYF.

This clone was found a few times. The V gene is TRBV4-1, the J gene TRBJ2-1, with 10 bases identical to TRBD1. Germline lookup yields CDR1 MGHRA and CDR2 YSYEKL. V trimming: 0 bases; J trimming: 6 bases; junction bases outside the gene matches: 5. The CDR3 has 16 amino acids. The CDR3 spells CASSQESGTGVNEQFF. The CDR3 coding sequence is TGCGCCAGCAGCCAAGAAAGTGGGACAGGGGTCAATGAGCAGTTCTTC.

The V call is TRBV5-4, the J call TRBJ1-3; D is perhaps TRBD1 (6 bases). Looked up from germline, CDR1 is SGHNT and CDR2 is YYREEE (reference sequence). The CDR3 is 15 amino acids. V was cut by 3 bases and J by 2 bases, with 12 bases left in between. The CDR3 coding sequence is TGTGCCAGCAGCTCCGGAGGGGGAACTGGAAACACCATATATTTT. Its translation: CASSSGGGTGNTIYF. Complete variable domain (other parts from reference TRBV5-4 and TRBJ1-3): ETGVTQSPTHLIKTRGQQVTLRCSSQSGHNTVSWYQQALGQGPQFIFQYYREEENGRGNFPPRFSGLQFPNYSSELNVNALELDDSALYLCASSSGGGTGNTIYFGEGSWLTVV.

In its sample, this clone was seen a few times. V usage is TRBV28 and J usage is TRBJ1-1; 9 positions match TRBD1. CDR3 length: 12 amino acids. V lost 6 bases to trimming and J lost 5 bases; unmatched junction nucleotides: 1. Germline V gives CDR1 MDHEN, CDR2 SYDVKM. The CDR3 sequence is CASRGTGTEAFF. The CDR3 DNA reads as TGTGCCAGCAGGGGGACAGGGACTGAAGCTTTCTTT.

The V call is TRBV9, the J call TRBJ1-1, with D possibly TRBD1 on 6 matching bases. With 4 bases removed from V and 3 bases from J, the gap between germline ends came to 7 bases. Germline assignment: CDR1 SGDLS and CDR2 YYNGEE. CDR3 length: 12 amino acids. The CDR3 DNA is TGTGCCAGCAGCCACAGGGACACTGAAGCTTTCTTT. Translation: CASSHRDTEAFF.

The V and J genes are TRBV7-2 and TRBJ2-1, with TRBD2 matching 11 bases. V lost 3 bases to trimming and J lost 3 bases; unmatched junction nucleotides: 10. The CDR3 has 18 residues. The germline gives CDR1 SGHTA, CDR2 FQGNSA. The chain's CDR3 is CASSLRPLLAGVYNEQFF. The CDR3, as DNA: TGTGCCAGCAGCTTGCGACCTCTACTAGCGGGAGTCTACAATGAGCAGTTCTTC.

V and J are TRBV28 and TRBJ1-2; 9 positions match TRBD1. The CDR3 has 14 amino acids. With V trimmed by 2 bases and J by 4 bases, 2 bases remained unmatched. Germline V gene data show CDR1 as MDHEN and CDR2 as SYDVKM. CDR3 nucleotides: TGTGCCAGCAGTTTAGGACAGGGGATCTATGGCTACACCTTC. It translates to CASSLGQGIYGYTF.

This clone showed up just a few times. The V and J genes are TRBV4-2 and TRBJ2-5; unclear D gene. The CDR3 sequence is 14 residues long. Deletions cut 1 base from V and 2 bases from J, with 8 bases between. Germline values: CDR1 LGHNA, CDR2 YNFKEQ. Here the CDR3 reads CASSQVGSQETQYF. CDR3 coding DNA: TGTGCCAGCAGCCAAGTAGGAAGTCAAGAGACCCAGTACTTC.

In DNA, the CDR3 is TGCAGCGCCGCGGGGCTTCTGGGCGCAGATACGCAGTATTTT. Protein product: CSAAGLLGADTQYF. V gene TRBV29-1 combines with J gene TRBJ2-3; D may be TRBD2 (6 bases). Germline CDR1 SQVTM, CDR2 ANQGSEA. CDR3 length equals 14 residues. V lost 7 bases and J 4 bases, leaving 18 bases between the germline ends.

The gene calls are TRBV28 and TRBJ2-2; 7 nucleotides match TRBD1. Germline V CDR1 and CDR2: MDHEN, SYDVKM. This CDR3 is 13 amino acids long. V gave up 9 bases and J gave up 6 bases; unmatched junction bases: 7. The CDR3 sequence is CASQGVGAGELFF. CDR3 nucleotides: TGTGCCAGTCAGGGGGTGGGCGCCGGGGAGCTGTTTTTT.